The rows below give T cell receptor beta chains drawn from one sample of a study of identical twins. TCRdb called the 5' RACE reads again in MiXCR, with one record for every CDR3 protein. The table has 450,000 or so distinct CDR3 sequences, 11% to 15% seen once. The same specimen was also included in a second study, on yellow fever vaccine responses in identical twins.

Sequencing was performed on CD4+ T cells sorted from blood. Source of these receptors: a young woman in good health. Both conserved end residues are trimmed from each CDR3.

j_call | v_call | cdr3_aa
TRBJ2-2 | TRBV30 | AWRRVFAGANTGELF
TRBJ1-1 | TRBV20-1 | SARDGRQSPMNTEAF
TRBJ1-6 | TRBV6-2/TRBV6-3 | ASSYQQANSPLH
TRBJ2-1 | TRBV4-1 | ASSQDTAEPF
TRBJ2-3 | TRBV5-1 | ASSLEGLAVKSTDTQY
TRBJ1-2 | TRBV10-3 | AIRRRGVDYT
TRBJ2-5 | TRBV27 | ASSLNRGRETQY
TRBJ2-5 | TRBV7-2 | ASSLPGGKTQY
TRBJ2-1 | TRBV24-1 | ATSDSGVPSYNEQF
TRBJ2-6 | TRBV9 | ASSARSGSGANVLT
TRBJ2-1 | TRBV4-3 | ASSRLGQTYNEQF
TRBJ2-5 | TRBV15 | ATSREGDASGQETQY
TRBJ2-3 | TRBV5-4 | ASSSLAGGLDTQY
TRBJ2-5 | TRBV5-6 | ASSFLTKQETQY
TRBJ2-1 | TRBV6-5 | ASSSTSGGAYEQF
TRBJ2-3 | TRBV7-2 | ASSYDRVTQY
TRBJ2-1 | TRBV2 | ASRGDGGGANNEQF
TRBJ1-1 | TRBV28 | ASSSGRGNTEAF
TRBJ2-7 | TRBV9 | ASSVGSRGAVSEQY
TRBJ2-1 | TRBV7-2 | ASSLASGAEQF
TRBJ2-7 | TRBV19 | ASAQGPPYEQY
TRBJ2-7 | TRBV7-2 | ASSSRLAGGPYEQY
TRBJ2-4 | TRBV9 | ASSGPGGGGKNIQY
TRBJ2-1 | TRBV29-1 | SVESPPRDEQF
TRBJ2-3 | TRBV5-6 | ASSLGQGDRADTQY